These 27 T cell receptor beta chains originate from one sample sequenced in a study of regulatory T cells in long-lasting Graves disease. The time point here: newly diagnosed GD, antithyroid drugs for less than 3 months. Making the TCR library involved RNA that had been extracted from PBMCs. CDR3 regions were amplified by Arm-PCR using iRepertoire HTBI primers to build TCR beta libraries. TCRdb reprocessed the multiplex PCR reads with MiXCR, giving one entry per CDR3 protein. Among about 370,000 distinct CDR3 sequences listed, 15% to 19% were seen once. The specimen comprised peripheral blood mononuclear cells (PBMCs), sampled at new diagnosis, from a patient treated with antithyroid drugs. Every receptor here comes from a female donor with Graves disease.

V and J are TRBV19 and TRBJ1-1; possibly TRBD1 for D (5 bases). There are 16 residues in the CDR3. Germline loops: CDR1 LNHDA, CDR2 SQIVND (reference sequence). The ends were cut back, 1 base at V and 1 base at J, with 13 bases in the middle. CDR3 protein: CASSIGAGFGNTEAFF. CDR3 sequence (DNA): TGTGCCAGTAGTATAGGGGCAGGGTTCGGGAACACTGAAGCTTTCTTT.

This clonotype appeared once. This probably arose from a read error, given a far larger clone one base away. Because it lacks the conserved phenylalanine or tryptophan at the end, this CDR3 is likely a read error. The chain combines TRBV2 with TRBJ1-4; 8 positions match TRBD1. With V trimmed by 10 bases and J by 3 bases, 10 bases remained unmatched. There are 15 residues in the CDR3. Germline CDR1 reads SNHLY; CDR2 reads FYNNEI. The CDR3 loop reads CAISRKTGANEKLFL. In DNA form, the CDR3 reads TGTGCCATCAGCAGAAAGACAGGGGCTAATGAAAAACTGTTTTTA.

The chain employs TRBV5-1 and TRBJ1-1; 12 bases agree with TRBD1. The CDR3 loop spans 16 amino acids. V was pared by 4 bases and J by 0 bases, with 4 bases of the junction left unmatched. CDR1 is SGHRS and CDR2 is YFSETQ in the germline V gene. CDR3 sequence (DNA): TGCGCCAGCAGCCTCCGGGACAGGGGGCTGAACACTGAAGCTTTCTTT. Translation gives CASSLRDRGLNTEAFF.

This clonotype was detected many times. V usage is TRBV14 and J usage is TRBJ1-2; possibly TRBD1 for D (5 bases). The germline gives CDR1 SGHDN, CDR2 FVKESK. V lost 0 bases, J lost 8 bases, and 13 bases lay in between. The CDR3 spans 14 residues. CDR3 in DNA: TGTGCCAGCAGCCAAGATCTAGGGGTCCGAGGCTACACCTTC. Its protein is CASSQDLGVRGYTF.

This clonotype has ten or more counts. The chain recombines TRBV2 with TRBJ1-1, with a weak D call TRBD1 (6 bases). Trimming took 4 bases from V and 1 from J, leaving 7 bases between them. The CDR3 sequence is 13 residues long. Germline assignment: CDR1 SNHLY and CDR2 FYNNEI. Here the CDR3 reads CASSGTANTEAFF. The CDR3 bases are TGTGCCAGCAGTGGGACAGCGAACACTGAAGCTTTCTTT.

This clonotype has at least ten counts. The chain has TRBV9 and TRBJ2-1; 11 bases map to TRBD2. V shed 0 bases, J shed 3 bases, and the junction held 5 bases outside the gene matches. CDR3 length: 17 residues. Germline lookup yields CDR1 SGDLS and CDR2 YYNGEE. The CDR3 nucleotides read TGTGCCAGCAGCGTAGGTCCCACTAGCGGGGGCTACAATGAGCAGTTCTTC. It is translated as CASSVGPTSGGYNEQFF.

The chain combines TRBV20-1 with TRBJ2-3; 8 bases are shared with TRBD1. Germline-derived CDR1 and CDR2 are DFQATT and SNEGSKA (reference sequence). With 3 bases clipped from V and 1 base from J, the junction kept 0 bases outside the gene matches. The CDR3 covers 13 residues. The chain's CDR3 is CSARGQGTDTQYF. In nucleotides, the CDR3 is TGCAGTGCTAGGGGACAGGGCACAGATACGCAGTATTTT.

This clonotype was recorded many times. The chain has TRBV4-1 and TRBJ2-1; TRBD2 matches at 15 bases. This CDR3 has 16 residues. In germline, CDR1 is MGHRA, CDR2 YSYEKL. V shed 2 bases and J 8 bases; nucleotides not matched to a gene: 4. The CDR3 region has the DNA TGCGCCAGCAGCCAAAGGACTAGCGGGGGGGCGGATGAGCAGTTCTTC. The encoded protein is CASSQRTSGGADEQFF.

This clonotype has a count of ten or more. The chain has TRBV12-3 or TRBV12-4 and TRBJ1-2; no definite D call. Trimming took off 7 bases at V and 8 bases at J, with 17 bases between the two ends. CDR3 size: 13 residues. CDR3 protein: CASIENLGNGYTF. The CDR3 DNA reads TGTGCCAGCATCGAAAATTTAGGGAACGGCTACACCTTC.

This clonotype has only a few counts. The rearrangement uses TRBV7-2 and TRBJ2-3; D assignment may be TRBD1 or TRBD2 (6 bases each). Germline CDR1 and CDR2: SGHTA and FQGNSA. Trimming took 2 bases from V and 6 from J, leaving 24 bases between them. The CDR3 contains 18 residues. Here the CDR3 reads CASSLIAHPWGAGDTQYF. The CDR3 DNA reads TGTGCCAGCAGCTTAATTGCCCACCCCTGGGGGGCCGGGGATACGCAGTATTTT.

In its sample, this clonotype was seen many times. The genes are TRBV20-1 and TRBJ1-6, with D possibly being TRBD1 (6 bases). In germline, CDR1 is DFQATT, CDR2 SNEGSKA (reference sequence). The CDR3 is made up of 14 amino acids. Trimming left V 6 bases short and J 5 bases short, with 14 bases between. CDR3 loop: CSASTGQNNSPLHF. CDR3 sequence (DNA): TGCAGTGCCTCGACAGGTCAGAATAATTCACCCCTCCACTTT.

This clonotype was seen repeatedly, ten times or more. The chain links TRBV5-1 to TRBJ1-1; 7 nucleotides agree with TRBD1. Trimming cost V 0 bases and J 1 base; bases outside gene matches: 3. This CDR3 is built from 15 residues. The germline CDR1 and CDR2 sequences are SGHRS and YFSETQ. CDR3 sequence reads: CASSLGQGTNTEAFF. DNA of the CDR3: TGCGCCAGCAGCTTGGGACAGGGCACGAACACTGAAGCTTTCTTT.

This chain uses TRBV7-9 with TRBJ1-2, with D unresolved. V was pared by 4 bases and J by 11 bases, with 11 bases between. Germline CDR1 is SEHNR and CDR2 is FQNEAQ (reference sequence). There are 11 residues in the CDR3. DNA for the CDR3: TGTGCCAGCAGCTCTGGTTTCGTTTACACCTTC. Its translation is CASSSGFVYTF. Full variable domain (outside the CDR3, taken from reference TRBV7-9 and TRBJ1-2): DTGVSQNPRHKITKRGQNVTFRCDPISEHNRLYWYRQTLGQGPEFLTYFQNEAQLEKSRLLSDRFSAERPKGSFSTLEIQRTEQGDSAMYLCASSSGFVYTFGSGTRLTVV.

This clonotype was counted a few times. DNA of the CDR3: TGTGCCAGCTCCCTTCCCCTAGACGAGCAGTACTTC. Protein product: CASSLPLDEQYF. J is TRBJ2-7 and V is TRBV18, with no clear D. Trimming pared 6 bases from V and 5 bases from J, leaving 11 bases between. In germline, CDR1 is KGHSH, CDR2 LQKENI. The CDR3 is 12 residues long.

This clonotype was seen at least ten times. The chain recombines TRBV5-1 with TRBJ2-3; D gene uncertain. Germline V CDR1 and CDR2: SGHRS, YFSETQ. The CDR3 has 10 residues. V was shortened by 5 bases and J by 5 bases, with 3 bases between the two germline ends. The CDR3 nucleotides read TGCGCCAGCAGAAGAGATACGCAGTATTTT. Residues: CASRRDTQYF.

This clonotype was observed at least ten times. The rearrangement joins TRBV6-1 to TRBJ2-3; 9 bases are a match to TRBD1. Per germline, CDR1 MNHNS and CDR2 SASEGT. The CDR3 covers 15 residues. Trimming removed 1 base from V and 5 bases from J; junction bases left unmatched: 4. The DNA for the CDR3 is TGTGCCAGCAGTGAAGGGGACAGGGTCGGAGATACGCAGTATTTT. Its protein product is CASSEGDRVGDTQYF.

This clonotype was counted a few times. This could be a read error, since a much larger clone is one nucleotide away. The V gene is TRBV2, the J gene TRBJ2-3, with 10 bases fitting TRBD2. TRBJ2-5 explains the end of the DNA better; the J call may be wrong. The CDR3 loop spans 15 amino acids. Germline lookup yields CDR1 SNHLY and CDR2 FYNNEI. CDR3 nucleotide sequence: TGTGCCAGCAGTGTTAGCACTAGCGGGAAAGGGACCCAGTACTTC. This translates into CASSVSTSGKGTQYF.

This clonotype was detected only a few times. With a much larger clone just one base away, this may be a read error. The J gene is TRBJ2-3, the V gene TRBV7-9; 7 positions match TRBD2. The CDR3 spans 17 residues. Losses at the gene ends were 2 bases for V and 0 bases for J; bases not matched to a gene: 8. CDR1 is SEHNR, CDR2 FQNEAQ, per germline (reference sequence). The CDR3 sequence is CASSLLTGGRSTDTQYF. CDR3 in DNA: TGTGCCAGCAGCTTACTAACGGGAGGAAGAAGCACAGATACGCAGTATTTT.

At least ten counts were recorded for this clonotype. The chain carries TRBV7-9 and TRBJ2-3, with 9 positions matching TRBD2. In germline, CDR1 is SEHNR, CDR2 FQNEAQ (reference sequence). CDR3 length: 19 residues. V trimming: 2 bases; J trimming: 3 bases; junction bases outside the gene matches: 15. The CDR3 coding sequence is TGTGCCAGCAGCTTATATGGCAGGCCTAGCGGGGAACTGACAGATACGCAGTATTTT. Amino acid sequence: CASSLYGRPSGELTDTQYF.

The chain uses TRBV3-1 and TRBJ1-2; 9 bases are a match to TRBD1. After removal of 0 bases from V and 4 bases from J, the junction contained 6 bases not matched to a gene. Per the germline V gene, CDR1 is LGHDT and CDR2 is YNNKEL (reference sequence). This CDR3 region has 16 residues. CDR3: CASSQDRTGAVYGYTF. The CDR3 DNA follows: TGTGCCAGCAGCCAAGATCGGACAGGGGCCGTCTATGGCTACACCTTC.

The V call is TRBV24-1, the J call TRBJ2-1; D not resolved. With 7 bases removed from V and 0 bases from J, the gap between germline ends came to 12 bases. Germline CDR1 reads KGHDR; CDR2 reads SFDVKD. This CDR3 has 15 residues. CDR3 sequence reads: CATSPQRSSYNEQFF. CDR3 bases: TGTGCCACCAGCCCTCAAAGGAGCTCCTACAATGAGCAGTTCTTC.

This clonotype came up many times. The chain is built from TRBV12-3 or TRBV12-4 and TRBJ2-7; D remains ambiguous. This CDR3 is built from 13 residues. Trimming took 2 bases from V and 4 from J, leaving 9 bases between them. DNA of the CDR3: TGTGCCAGCAGTTTAAGTTTTCCTTACGAGCAGTACTTC. Residues: CASSLSFPYEQYF.

This clonotype was observed at least ten times. This chain links TRBV12-3 or TRBV12-4 with TRBJ2-1; 13 positions match TRBD2. Losses at the gene ends were 3 bases for V and 0 bases for J; bases not matched to a gene: 8. The CDR3 runs 19 residues. Written as DNA, the CDR3 is TGTGCCAGCAGTTTGGGGACTAGCGGGGCCCCGGACTCCTACAATGAGCAGTTCTTC. It specifies CASSLGTSGAPDSYNEQFF.

In this sample, this clonotype turned up many times. V and J are TRBV20-1 and TRBJ1-2; D gene unclear. The CDR3 totals 13 residues. CDR1 is DFQATT, CDR2 SNEGSKA, per germline (reference sequence). Trimming cost V 6 bases and J 6 bases, with 17 bases left between them. The DNA for the CDR3 is TGCAGTGCCAGCCCCGGCCCCCGAAATGGCTACACCTTC. Translated: CSASPGPRNGYTF.

This clonotype occurred a few times. V gene TRBV20-1 combines with J gene TRBJ2-1, with 11 bases fitting TRBD2. The CDR3 is 17 residues long. CDR1 and CDR2 from the germline V gene are DFQATT and SNEGSKA (reference sequence). V trimming: 1 base; J trimming: 2 bases; junction bases outside the gene matches: 7. The CDR3 loop is CSARVLTSGVTYNEQFF. In nucleotides, the CDR3 is TGCAGTGCTAGAGTCCTGACTAGCGGGGTTACCTACAATGAGCAGTTCTTC.

As to this clonotype: With a far larger clone one base away, a read error is the likely cause. This chain connects TRBV11-2 to TRBJ2-1; D might be TRBD1 or TRBD2, each matching 5 bases. The J call is doubtful: the DNA matches TRBJ2-3 better. Germline CDR1 SGHAT, CDR2 FQNNGV. This CDR3 has 14 residues. CDR3 coding DNA: TGTGCCAGCAGCCTAGTGGGGACCAGAGATACGCAGTATTTT. Translated: CASSLVGTRDTQYF.

This clonotype was seen a few times. The gene calls are TRBV30 and TRBJ2-7, with TRBD1 identical over 7 bases. CDR3 size: 11 residues. Trimming removed 1 base from V and 10 bases from J; junction bases left unmatched: 4. Germline lookup yields CDR1 GTSNPN and CDR2 SVGIG (reference sequence). CDR3 DNA: TGTGCCTGGAGTGGGGGACAGATTCAGTACTTC. This translates into CAWSGGQIQYF. Complete variable domain (other parts from reference TRBV30 and TRBJ2-7): SQTIHQWPATLVQPVGSPLSLECTVEGTSNPNLYWYRQAAGRGLQLLFYSVGIGQISSEVPQNLSASRPQDRQFILSSKKLLLSDSGFYLCAWSGGQIQYFGPGTRLTVT.